This T cell receptor (beta chain) is drawn from a study of blood T cell repertoires in COVID-19. The CDR3 sequence is 17 residues long. V was pared by 0 bases and J by 4 bases, with 20 bases between. CDR1 is SGDLS, CDR2 YYNGEE, per germline. The authors' processing: Reference gene primer amplification yielded estimated nucleated cell counts. Here immunoSEQ multiplex PCR was the method, and the copy in TCRdb shows in-frame clones only, minus some. V, J and clone size are those of that table, while D and trimming were read from the DNA. The sample consists of roughly 380,000 clones, over 75% of them appearing once. Researchers sorted participants into cohorts using their self-reported clinical history. The recovered donors of Cohort 3 showed two negative PCRs, clearance, or symptom resolution.

The chain is built from TRBV9 and TRBJ2-7; the D gene is possibly TRBD2 (5 bases). Sample: PBMCs or T cells enriched from blood (not recorded which). The TCR originated in a woman younger than 45 who had recovered from COVID-19. The CDR3 region has the DNA TGTGCCAGCAGCGTAGGAGAGTCGGCCAGCGGCCCTTACGAGCAGTACTTC. It specifies CASSVGESASGPYEQYF.